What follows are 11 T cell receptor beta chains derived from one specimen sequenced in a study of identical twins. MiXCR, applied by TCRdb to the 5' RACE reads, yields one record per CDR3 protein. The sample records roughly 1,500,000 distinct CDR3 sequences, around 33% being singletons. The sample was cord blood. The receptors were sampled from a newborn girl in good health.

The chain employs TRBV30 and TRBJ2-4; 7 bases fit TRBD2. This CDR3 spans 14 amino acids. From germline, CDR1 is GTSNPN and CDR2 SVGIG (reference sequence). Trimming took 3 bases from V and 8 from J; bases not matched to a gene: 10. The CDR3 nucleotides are TGTGCCTGGAGCGCACTTATGGGGGGGGACATTCAGTACTTC. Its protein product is CAWSALMGGDIQYF.

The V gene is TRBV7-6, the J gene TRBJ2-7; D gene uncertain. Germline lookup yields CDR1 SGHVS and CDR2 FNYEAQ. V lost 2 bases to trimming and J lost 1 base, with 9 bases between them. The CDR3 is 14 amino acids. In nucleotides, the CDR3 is TGTGCCAGCAGCTTATTTTCTTTATCCTACGAGCAGTACTTC. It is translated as CASSLFSLSYEQYF.

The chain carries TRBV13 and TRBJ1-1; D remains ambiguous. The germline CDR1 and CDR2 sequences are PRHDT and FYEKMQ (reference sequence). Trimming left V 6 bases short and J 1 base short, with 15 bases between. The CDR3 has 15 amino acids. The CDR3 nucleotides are TGTGCCAGCAGTAATAGCGGGCATGGGAACACTGAAGCTTTCTTT. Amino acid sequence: CASSNSGHGNTEAFF.

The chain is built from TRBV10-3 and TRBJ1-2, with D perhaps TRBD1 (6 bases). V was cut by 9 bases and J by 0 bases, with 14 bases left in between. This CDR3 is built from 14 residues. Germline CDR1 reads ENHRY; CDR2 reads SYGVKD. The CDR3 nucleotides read TGTGCCATTGGGACACTACTCACTAACTATGGCTACACCTTC. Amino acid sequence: CAIGTLLTNYGYTF.

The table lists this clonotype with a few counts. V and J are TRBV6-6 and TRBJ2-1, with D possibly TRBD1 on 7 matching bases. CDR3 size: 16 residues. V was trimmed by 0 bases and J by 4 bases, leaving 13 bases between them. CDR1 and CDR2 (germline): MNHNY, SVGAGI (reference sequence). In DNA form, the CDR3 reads TGTGCCAGCAGTTACTCGGTTCAGGGGGGATACAATGAGCAGTTCTTC. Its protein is CASSYSVQGGYNEQFF.

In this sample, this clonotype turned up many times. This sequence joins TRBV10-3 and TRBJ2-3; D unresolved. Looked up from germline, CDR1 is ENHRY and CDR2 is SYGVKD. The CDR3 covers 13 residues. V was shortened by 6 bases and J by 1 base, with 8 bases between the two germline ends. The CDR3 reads CAIRLRGTDTQYF. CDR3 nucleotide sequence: TGTGCCATCAGGCTACGGGGCACAGATACGCAGTATTTT.

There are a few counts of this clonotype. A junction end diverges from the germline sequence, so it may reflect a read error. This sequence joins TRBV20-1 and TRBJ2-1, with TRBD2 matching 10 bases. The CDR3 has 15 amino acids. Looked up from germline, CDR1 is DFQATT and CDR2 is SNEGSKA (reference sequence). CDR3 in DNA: TGCAGTGCCAGAGTACTAGCGGGACCTTACAATGAGCAGTTCTTC. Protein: CSARVLAGPYNEQFF.

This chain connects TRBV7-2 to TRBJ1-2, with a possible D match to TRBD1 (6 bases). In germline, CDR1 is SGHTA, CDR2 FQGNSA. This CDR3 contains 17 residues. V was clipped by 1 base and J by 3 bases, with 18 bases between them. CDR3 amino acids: CASSLDPPQTGYYGYTF. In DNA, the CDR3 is TGTGCCAGCAGCTTAGATCCCCCGCAGACAGGATACTATGGCTACACCTTC. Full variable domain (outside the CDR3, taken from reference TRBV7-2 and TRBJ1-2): GAGVSQSPSNKVTEKGKDVELRCDPISGHTALYWYRQSLGQGLEFLIYFQGNSAPDKSGLPSDRFSAERTGGSVSTLTIQRTQQEDSAVYLCASSLDPPQTGYYGYTFGSGTRLTVV.

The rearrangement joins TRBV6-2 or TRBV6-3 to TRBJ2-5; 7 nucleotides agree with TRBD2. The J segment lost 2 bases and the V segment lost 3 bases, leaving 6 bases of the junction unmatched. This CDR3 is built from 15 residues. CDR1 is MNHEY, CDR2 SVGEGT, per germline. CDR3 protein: CASSYLGGWQETQYF. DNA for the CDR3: TGTGCCAGCAGTTATCTGGGGGGGTGGCAAGAGACCCAGTACTTC.

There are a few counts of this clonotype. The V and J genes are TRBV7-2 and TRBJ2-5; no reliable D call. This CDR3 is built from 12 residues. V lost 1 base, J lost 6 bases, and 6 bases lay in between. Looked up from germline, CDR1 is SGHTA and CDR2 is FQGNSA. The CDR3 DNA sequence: TGTGCCAGCAGCTTAGATCTAAAGACCCAGTACTTC. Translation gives CASSLDLKTQYF.

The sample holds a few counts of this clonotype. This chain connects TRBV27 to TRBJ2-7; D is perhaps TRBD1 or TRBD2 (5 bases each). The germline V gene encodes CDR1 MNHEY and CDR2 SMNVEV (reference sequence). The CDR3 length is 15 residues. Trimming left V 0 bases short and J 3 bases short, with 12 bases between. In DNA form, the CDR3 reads TGTGCCAGCAGTTTATCCCGGGGACCTAACTACGAGCAGTACTTC. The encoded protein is CASSLSRGPNYEQYF.